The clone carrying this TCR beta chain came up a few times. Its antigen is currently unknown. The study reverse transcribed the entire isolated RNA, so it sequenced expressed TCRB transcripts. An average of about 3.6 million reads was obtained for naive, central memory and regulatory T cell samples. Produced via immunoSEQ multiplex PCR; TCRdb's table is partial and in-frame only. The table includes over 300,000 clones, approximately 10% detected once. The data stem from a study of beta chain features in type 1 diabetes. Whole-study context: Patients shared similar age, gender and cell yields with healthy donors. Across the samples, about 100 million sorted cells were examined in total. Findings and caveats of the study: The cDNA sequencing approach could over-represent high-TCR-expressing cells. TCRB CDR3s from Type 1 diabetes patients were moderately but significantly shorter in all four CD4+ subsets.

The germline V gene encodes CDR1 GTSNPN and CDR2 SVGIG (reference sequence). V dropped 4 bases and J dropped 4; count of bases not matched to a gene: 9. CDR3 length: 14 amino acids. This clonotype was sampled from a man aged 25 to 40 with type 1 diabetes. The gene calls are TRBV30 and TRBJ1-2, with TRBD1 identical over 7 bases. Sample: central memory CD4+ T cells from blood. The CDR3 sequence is CAWTNGDRSYGYTF. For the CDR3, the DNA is TGTGCCTGGACCAACGGGGACAGAAGCTATGGCTACACCTTC.